The entry below describes one T cell receptor beta chain. There is no known antigen for this receptor. Base qualities were left out, and no much larger clone turns up one base away. These data are taken from a study of Graves' ophthalmopathy and Graves' hyperthyroidism listed by TCRdb under 2018. For context, the study as a whole: A patient counted as having stable hyperthyroidism if there was no progression to ophthalmopathy within 18 months of follow-up. Following sample collection, hyperthyroidism patients were given methimazole at a starting dose of 30 mg daily, and ophthalmopathy patients were given high-dose intravenous methylprednisolone. To explore V-J signatures that separate ophthalmopathy from hyperthyroidism, a discovery set of more than 95 patients was enrolled, consisting of about 43 with ophthalmopathy and roughly 59 with stable hyperthyroidism. In total, under 150 blood samples were TCR-sequenced: 43 ophthalmopathy, some 75 hyperthyroidism and about 17 hyperthyroidism-to-ophthalmopathy patients. In five or six hyperthyroidism patients, the T-cell repertoires found in thyroid tissue were compared with those found in blood. The study used signatures of the TCR beta repertoire to tell Graves' ophthalmopathy apart from Graves' hyperthyroidism and to predict which patients would progress to ophthalmopathy. The independent validation cohort included 18 to 20 hyperthyroidism patients plus 17 patients who later progressed from hyperthyroidism to ophthalmopathy. On the study overall, not on this receptor specifically: Sample size was not predetermined statistically, and investigators were not blinded to group allocation. In validation, the model predicted ophthalmopathy progression with 55% to 71% sensitivity and around 72% specificity; 12 predicted patients were CT-confirmed with GO in a median of about 6.2 months. In cross-validation, the 13-signature model distinguished ophthalmopathy from stable hyperthyroidism with approximately 85% sensitivity and around 82% specificity, and in the test set the corresponding values were about 80% and 75%. Most expanded thyroid clonotypes with a frequency above 0.001 also appeared in blood, which suggests that blood repertoires may reflect the immune response in the thyroid.

For repertoire sequencing, the TCR beta CDR3 regions were amplified from RNA transcripts. The first round of RT-PCR was done with HTBI primers and the Qiagen OneStep RT-PCR kit, and was followed by a second round of multiplex PCR, then size selection and purification. The libraries underwent paired-end sequencing with 100 bp reads on an Illumina HiSeq2000. The paper's processing steps were these. SOAPnuke was used to process the reads, removing any read that contained adapters or uncalled bases, had a mean Phred below 15, or lacked an exact match to the constant primer or identifier. COPE v1.2.5 was used to merge high-quality paired reads. Unique nucleotide sequences were defined as clonotypes and aligned to IMGT TRB V, D and J references using MiTCR v1.1. Only V-J combinations with frequency above 0.0001 were analysed, covering more than 99% of repertoires. A TCR clonal expansion and chaos score per V-J combination was defined as the ratio of F50 clonal expansion to chaos observed in the TCRdist matrix. Welch's t-statistics and random forest were used to narrow the features down to approximately 13 V-J combinations, which were then fed into a naive Bayes classifier. Thyroid-blood repertoire similarity was quantified with the Morisita-Horn index. The public reads were reprocessed in TCRdb via fastp at Q25 and MiXCR, keeping in-frame beta chains. Each CDR3 protein appears once, grouped with its most common genes and DNA. TCRdb's processing, not the authors' own work, is the source of the V and J calls. The sample table contains roughly 1.1 million distinct CDR3 sequences; only one count was recorded for less than 45% of them. The top ten constitute 11% of the sample.

The germline V gene specifies SGHTA as CDR1 and FQGNSA as CDR2. The CDR3 has 13 amino acids, counting the end cysteine and phenylalanine. This entry keeps only the CDR3 DNA: 39 bases, framed from base 1. V is trimmed back by 6 bases and J by 6 bases, and the junction contains 7 bases that no gene match accounts for. Hyperthyroidism patients were newly diagnosed, were aged 18 to 65 years, and had a disease duration under 2 months. Patients with other autoimmune diseases, uncontrolled infections, pregnancy or lactation were excluded. Diagnosis relied on clinical symptoms, serum thyroxine, TRAb, thyroid ultrasound and orbital computed tomography. Total RNA was extracted using Trizol reagent, and RNA quality was checked on an Agilent 2100 Bioanalyzer.

The TCR sequence derives from an adult man with Graves' hyperthyroidism. Sequencing was performed on peripheral blood or thyroid tissue (not recorded which). The chain uses TRBV7-2 and TRBJ1-2; the central 7 bases match TRBD1. The DNA sequence reads TGTGCCAGCAGGGGAGGAGGGGGCGATGGCTACACCTTC. The resulting protein is CASRGGGGDGYTF.